This is a list of T cell receptor beta chains from one sample in a study of read filtering for tumor transcriptome and immune sequencing. TCRdb fed the reads into MiXCR, producing one record per CDR3 protein. This sample carries under 150,000 distinct CDR3 sequences, around 13% of them seen once, and the ten largest clones take 8.4%. Sequencing was done on a sample of a population of CD138-negative cells sorted from bone marrow. The receptor source for this set is a donor aged 40 or over with multiple myeloma. CDR3s include the opening cysteine and the closing phenylalanine or tryptophan. Fields, in order: J gene, D gene, CDR3 length, V gene, clone size, CDR3 DNA, CDR3 protein. A D gene is named only where the DNA matches it firmly. The size field is filled for only some rows; it gives once, few, many or a size class.

TRBJ1-5 | NA | 15 | TRBV6-1 | many | TGTGCCAGCAGTTTTACACAACCTAGCAATCAGCCCCAGCATTTT | CASSFTQPSNQPQHF
TRBJ2-7 | NA | 13 | TRBV7-2 | NA | TGTGCCAGCAGCTTAGGTCACGGCTACGAGCAGTACTTC | CASSLGHGYEQYF
TRBJ1-1 | TRBD1 | 15 | TRBV5-6 | few | TGTGCCAGCAGCTTGGGGAATGGACAGGGCACTGAAGCTTTCTTT | CASSLGNGQGTEAFF
TRBJ2-7 | NA | 13 | TRBV10-1 | many | TGCGCCAGCAGCATAGGGGACGGTTTCAAGCAGTACTTC | CASSIGDGFKQYF
TRBJ2-2 | TRBD2 | 19 | TRBV19 | few | TGTGCCAGTACCCCACCCCGGACTAGCGGGAGTGGGAACACCGGGGAGCTGTTTTTT | CASTPPRTSGSGNTGELFF
TRBJ2-7 | NA | 12 | TRBV20-1 | few | TGCAGTGCTAGAGATAATAGTGTCGAGCAGTACTTC | CSARDNSVEQYF
TRBJ1-1 | NA | 14 | TRBV6-5 | many | TGTGCCAGCAGTTACTCGAACAGGAACACTGAAGCTTTCTTT | CASSYSNRNTEAFF
TRBJ2-7 | TRBD1 | 15 | TRBV5-1 | many | TGCGCCAGCAGCCAGACAGGGGGAGCCCTAAGGGAGCAGTACTTC | CASSQTGGALREQYF
TRBJ1-1 | NA | 14 | TRBV18 | many | TGTGCCAGCTCACCAAGAGGTCCGGGAACTGAAGCTTTCTTT | CASSPRGPGTEAFF
TRBJ2-6 | NA | 13 | TRBV10-2 | many | TGCGCCAGCAGTGAGTCTGGGGCCAACGTCCTGACTTTC | CASSESGANVLTF
TRBJ2-7 | NA | 16 | TRBV2 | many | TGTGCCAGCAGTGGTCAGCGGGCCCATAGCTCCTACGAGCAGTACTTC | CASSGQRAHSSYEQYF
TRBJ2-3 | TRBD1 | 15 | TRBV20-1 | many | TGCAGTGCTAGAGATAAAGTAGGGGGCCCAGATACGCAGTATTTT | CSARDKVGGPDTQYF
TRBJ1-1 | NA | 15 | TRBV27 | NA | TGTGCCAGCAGCCTGGCAGGGCACATGAACACTGAAGCCTTCTTT | CASSLAGHMNTEAFF
TRBJ1-5 | TRBD1 | 15 | TRBV7-8 | many | TGTGCCAGCAGCTTAGGGGACAGGGGATTTCGGCCCCAGCATTTT | CASSLGDRGFRPQHF
TRBJ2-3 | NA | 11 | TRBV1 | many | TGCACCAGCAGCCCGACAGATACGCAGTATTTT | CTSSPTDTQYF
TRBJ2-1 | NA | 14 | TRBV20-1 | many | TGCAGTGCTAGCTCCGGGAGAGTCTACAATGAGCAGTTCTTC | CSASSGRVYNEQFF
TRBJ2-5 | TRBD2 | 16 | TRBV5-1 | many | TGCGCCAGCAGCTTGGCTAGCGGGAGGCCCAGGGAGACCCAGTACTTC | CASSLASGRPRETQYF
TRBJ1-4 | NA | 16 | TRBV27 | many | TGTGCCAGCAGACCGGGGACCTTAGAGGGTAATGAAAAACTGTTTTTT | CASRPGTLEGNEKLFF
TRBJ1-1 | NA | 15 | TRBV6-1 | many | TGTGCCAGCAGTGAAGGGAGTGTTCGGAACACTGAAGCTTTCTTT | CASSEGSVRNTEAFF
TRBJ1-6 | TRBD1 | 16 | TRBV7-8 | many | TGTGCCAGCAGCCCTATACCTGCCAGGGGGAATTCACCCCTCCACTTT | CASSPIPARGNSPLHF
TRBJ2-7 | NA | 14 | TRBV20-1 | many | TGCAGTGCTAGTTCGCCGTCGAGCGGCTACGAGCAGTACTTC | CSASSPSSGYEQYF
TRBJ1-4 | NA | 12 | TRBV6-6 | many | TGTGGGACCAAGGAGAATAATGAAAAACTGTTTTTT | CGTKENNEKLFF
TRBJ1-2 | NA | 14 | TRBV20-1 | many | TGCAGTGCTAGAGATGGACACTCTAACTATGGCTACACCTTC | CSARDGHSNYGYTF
TRBJ2-5 | NA | 17 | TRBV18 | many | TGTGCCAGCTCACCAGTTGTTGGGCGGACTGGCGGAGAGACCCAGTACTTC | CASSPVVGRTGGETQYF
TRBJ2-1 | TRBD2 | 16 | TRBV4-2 | many | TGTGCCAGCAGCCAAGGTAGCGGGAGGGGCTACAATGAGCAGTTCTTC | CASSQGSGRGYNEQFF
TRBJ2-3 | NA | 14 | TRBV12-5 | many | TGTGCTAGTGGTTCATCACCGCGCACAGATACGCAGTATTTT | CASGSSPRTDTQYF
TRBJ1-1 | TRBD1 | 16 | TRBV6-2/TRBV6-3 | many | TGTGCCAGCAGTTACAATTGGGACAGGGGGATCACTGAAGCTTTCTTT | CASSYNWDRGITEAFF
TRBJ2-1 | NA | 14 | TRBV12-3/TRBV12-4 | many | TGTGCCAGCAGCCCCCCGGGGGAATACAATGAGCAGTTCTTC | CASSPPGEYNEQFF
TRBJ2-2 | NA | 16 | TRBV11-3 | NA | TGTGCCAGCAGCCCTATAGCGAAAGTAATTCCCGGGGGGCTGTTTTTT | CASSPIAKVIPGGLFF
TRBJ2-3 | NA | 15 | TRBV11-2 | many | TGTGCCAGCAGCTTAGAGCCCAAGGCGGTCGATACGCAGTATTTT | CASSLEPKAVDTQYF
TRBJ2-5 | NA | 16 | TRBV20-1 | many | NA | CSAFFGLAGVRGTQYF
TRBJ2-3 | NA | 14 | TRBV11-3 | few | TGTGCCAGCAGCTTGACAGGGAGGACAGATACGCAGTATTTT | CASSLTGRTDTQYF
TRBJ2-7 | NA | 15 | TRBV28 | many | TGTGCCAGCAGTCCTGGGGGGCCAGAAATAAACGAGCAGTACTTC | CASSPGGPEINEQYF
TRBJ2-1 | NA | 17 | TRBV29-1 | medium-sized | TGCAGCGTTGATCCCCGCCTATTGGGACTCAACTACAATGAGCAGTTCTTC | CSVDPRLLGLNYNEQFF
TRBJ2-1 | TRBD2 | 14 | TRBV7-2 | NA | TGTGCCAGCGGCTGCAGCGGGACCTACAATGAGCAGTTCTTC | CASGCSGTYNEQFF
TRBJ1-5 | NA | 13 | TRBV30 | NA | TGTGCCTGGAGTCCGCAGGGTGGCCAGCCCCAGCATTTT | CAWSPQGGQPQHF
TRBJ2-2 | TRBD2 | 14 | TRBV29-1 | many | TGCAGCGTTCGAGCGGGGAGCCACACCGGGGAGCTGTTTTTT | CSVRAGSHTGELFF
TRBJ1-4 | NA | 14 | TRBV29-1 | many | TGCAGCGTGGAGGAGGGGGCAACTAATGAAAAACTGTTTTTT | CSVEEGATNEKLFF
TRBJ2-2 | NA | 13 | TRBV29-1 | NA | TGCAGCGTTGACAAGGAGAACACCGGGGAGCTGTTTTTT | CSVDKENTGELFF
TRBJ2-7 | TRBD2 | 13 | TRBV19 | many | TGTGCCAGTAGTATGACTAGCGGGAGCGAGCAGTACTTC | CASSMTSGSEQYF
TRBJ2-1 | NA | 15 | TRBV5-1 | many | TGCGCCAGCAGCTTGCTTCGTTCAGGGTACAATGAGCAGTTCTTC | CASSLLRSGYNEQFF
TRBJ1-1 | NA | 12 | TRBV19 | many | TGTGCCAGTAGTCCTTCAGGATCTGAAGCTTTCTTT | CASSPSGSEAFF
TRBJ2-1 | TRBD2 | 15 | TRBV6-6 | many | TGTGCCAGCAGGGCGACTAGCGGGAGTTTCAATGAGCAGTTCTTC | CASRATSGSFNEQFF
TRBJ1-3 | TRBD1 | 14 | TRBV7-8 | NA | TGTGCCAGCAGCTCCCCAGGGGGCACAAACACCATACATTTC | CASSSPGGTNTIHF
TRBJ2-5 | NA | 11 | TRBV7-9 | many | TGTGCCAGCAGCTACGCGGAGACCCAGTACTTC | CASSYAETQYF
TRBJ2-2 | TRBD1 | 16 | TRBV7-9 | many | TGTGCCAGCAGCCGATTCCGGGACAGGGCCACCGGGGAGCTGTTTTTT | CASSRFRDRATGELFF
TRBJ2-3 | NA | 12 | TRBV12-5 | many | TGTGCTAGTGGTAGTACTAGAGATACGCAGTATTTT | CASGSTRDTQYF
TRBJ2-2 | TRBD2 | 17 | TRBV24-1 | NA | TGTGCCACCAGTGACGCTTCTAGCGGAGGGTTTGGCGGGGAGCTGTTTTTT | CATSDASSGGFGGELFF
TRBJ2-7 | TRBD1 | 15 | TRBV7-6 | many | TGTGCCAGCCAATCCTCCGGGACAGGGGCGAGGGAGCAGTACTTC | CASQSSGTGAREQYF
TRBJ1-1 | NA | 14 | TRBV3-1 | many | TGTGCCAGCAGCCAATATCAGATGAACACTGAAGCTTTCTTT | CASSQYQMNTEAFF